Listed below are T cell receptor beta chains from one sample, sequenced in a study of shared clonotypes between healthy human individuals. Clones were sequenced by immunoSEQ multiplex PCR, and TCRdb holds only the in-frame ones, with some missing. The sample yields roughly 1.4 million clones, around 98.5% seen once. Input material: naive CD4+ T cells sorted from blood. These receptors came from a man aged 25-45 years in good health. Both conserved end residues are part of each CDR3. A D gene is named only where the DNA matches it firmly. Clone sizes are given selectively: once, few, many, or a class where the clone is expanded.

j_call,clone_size,d_call,v_call,cdr3_aa,cdr3_nt
TRBJ1-5,.,.,TRBV7-2,CASSFWGGVTNQPQHF,TGTGCCAGCAGCTTTTGGGGTGGGGTTACTAATCAGCCCCAGCATTTT
TRBJ2-4,.,.,TRBV29-1,CSVEDMPGPQYF,TGCAGCGTTGAAGATATGCCGGGGCCTCAGTACTTC
TRBJ2-7,once,TRBD2,TRBV7-9,CASSLGMGLVEQYF,TGTGCCAGCAGCTTGGGGATGGGACTAGTCGAGCAGTACTTC
TRBJ2-5,.,.,TRBV28,CASRPPQETQYF,TGTGCCAGCAGACCCCCCCAAGAGACCCAGTACTTC
TRBJ2-2,.,TRBD2,TRBV7-3,CASSSGLGKTGELFF,TGTGCCAGCAGCTCCGGACTAGGGAAGACCGGGGAGCTGTTTTTT
TRBJ1-2,.,TRBD1,TRBV27,CASSRLTGEGGYTF,TGTGCCAGCAGTAGACTCACAGGGGAAGGTGGCTACACCTTC
TRBJ1-2,.,.,TRBV9,CASSVDPTARGYTF,TGTGCCAGCAGCGTAGATCCTACCGCGAGGGGCTACACCTTC
TRBJ2-3,few,.,TRBV5-1,CASSLATDTQYF,TGCGCCAGCAGCTTGGCGACAGATACGCAGTATTTT
TRBJ2-7,.,.,TRBV9,CASSVGQEHYEQYF,TGTGCCAGCAGCGTAGGACAGGAACACTACGAGCAGTACTTC
TRBJ2-7,.,.,TRBV12-1,CASAHGRTYEQYF,TGTGCCAGCGCCCATGGCCGCACCTACGAGCAGTACTTC
TRBJ1-2,.,.,TRBV27,CASSPGQSYGYTF,TGTGCCAGCAGTCCTGGACAGAGCTATGGCTACACCTTC
TRBJ2-5,.,TRBD1,TRBV27,CASKPRGFGETQYF,TGTGCCAGCAAACCCAGGGGGTTCGGGGAGACCCAGTACTTC
TRBJ2-1,.,.,TRBV7-9,CASSPLDPISYNEQFF,TGTGCCAGCAGCCCGCTAGACCCAATCTCCTACAATGAGCAGTTCTTC
TRBJ2-3,.,.,TRBV5-5,CASSPEGIGDTQYF,TGTGCCAGCAGCCCCGAGGGAATCGGAGATACGCAGTATTTT
TRBJ2-7,.,TRBD1,TRBV7-2,CASSLYTLDRSWAYEQYF,TGTGCCAGCAGCTTATACACCTTGGACAGGTCCTGGGCCTACGAGCAGTACTTC
TRBJ2-6,.,.,TRBV5-1,CASSLNPPGISGANVLTF,TGCGCCAGCAGCCTTAACCCCCCGGGTATCTCTGGGGCCAACGTCCTGACTTTC
TRBJ1-5,.,.,TRBV28,CASSLGGTQPQHF,TGTGCCAGCAGTTTGGGGGGGACTCAGCCCCAGCATTTT
TRBJ2-1,.,.,TRBV18,CASSPLKPAHNEQFF,TGTGCCAGCTCCCCTCTAAAGCCCGCTCACAATGAGCAGTTCTTC
TRBJ2-1,.,TRBD2,TRBV6-5,CASSYVSAGGLGEQFF,TGTGCCAGCAGTTACGTTTCGGCGGGAGGGCTGGGGGAGCAGTTCTTC
TRBJ2-5,.,TRBD2,TRBV7-9,CASRLAGEETQYF,TGTGCCAGCCGACTAGCGGGAGAAGAGACCCAGTACTTC
TRBJ2-7,.,.,TRBV28,CASDSQGSPSYEQYF,TGTGCCAGCGACTCCCAGGGGTCCCCCTCCTACGAGCAGTACTTC
TRBJ2-3,.,TRBD2,TRBV7-2,CASSLMGGSATDTQYF,TGTGCCAGCAGCTTAATGGGCGGGAGTGCCACAGATACGCAGTATTTT
TRBJ1-1,.,.,TRBV7-9,CASSLSGILNTEAFF,TGTGCCAGCAGCTTATCGGGGATTTTGAACACTGAAGCTTTCTTT
TRBJ2-7,once,.,TRBV28,CASNKRAAKYEQYF,TGTGCCAGCAACAAAAGGGCAGCTAAGTACGAGCAGTACTTC
TRBJ2-3,.,TRBD2,TRBV6-5,CASSYRLAGGEDTQYF,TGTGCCAGCAGTTACCGACTAGCGGGAGGGGAAGATACGCAGTATTTT
TRBJ1-3,.,.,TRBV6-5,CASSSQDSGNTIYF,TGTGCCAGCAGTTCACAGGACTCTGGAAACACCATATATTTT
TRBJ2-7,.,.,TRBV5-5,CASSFPGPTGYEQYF,TGTGCCAGCAGCTTTCCGGGACCCACGGGGTACGAGCAGTACTTC
TRBJ1-5,once,.,TRBV7-2,CASRGPTLNQPQHF,TGTGCCAGCAGGGGCCCAACCTTAAATCAGCCCCAGCATTTT
TRBJ1-1,.,.,TRBV7-2,CASSFPPGTSAEAFF,TGTGCCAGCAGCTTCCCCCCAGGGACTAGCGCTGAAGCTTTCTTT